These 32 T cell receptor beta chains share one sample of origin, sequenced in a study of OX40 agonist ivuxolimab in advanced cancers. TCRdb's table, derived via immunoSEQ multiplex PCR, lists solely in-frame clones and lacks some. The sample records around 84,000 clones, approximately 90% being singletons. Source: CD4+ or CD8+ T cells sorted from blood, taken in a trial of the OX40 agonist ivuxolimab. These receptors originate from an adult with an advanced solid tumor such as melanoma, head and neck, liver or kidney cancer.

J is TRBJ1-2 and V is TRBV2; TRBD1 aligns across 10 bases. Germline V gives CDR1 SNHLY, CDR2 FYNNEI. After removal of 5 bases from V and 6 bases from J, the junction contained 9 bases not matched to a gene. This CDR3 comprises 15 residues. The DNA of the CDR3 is TGTGCCAGCAGTACCACCGGGACAGGGGCGAATGGCTACACCTTC. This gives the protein CASSTTGTGANGYTF.

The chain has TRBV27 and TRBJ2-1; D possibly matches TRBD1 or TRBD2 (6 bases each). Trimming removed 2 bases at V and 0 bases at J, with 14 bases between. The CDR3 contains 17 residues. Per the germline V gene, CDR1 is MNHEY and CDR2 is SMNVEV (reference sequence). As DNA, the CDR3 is TGTGCCAGCAGTTTAAACCTGGGGGGCGCCTCCTACAATGAGCAGTTCTTC. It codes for CASSLNLGGASYNEQFF.

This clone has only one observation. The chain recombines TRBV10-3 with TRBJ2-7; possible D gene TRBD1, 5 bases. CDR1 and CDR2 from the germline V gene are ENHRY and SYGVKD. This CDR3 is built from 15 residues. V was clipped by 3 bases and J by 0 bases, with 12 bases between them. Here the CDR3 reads CAISDLGRASYEQYF. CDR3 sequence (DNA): TGTGCCATCAGTGATCTTGGCAGGGCCTCCTACGAGCAGTACTTC.

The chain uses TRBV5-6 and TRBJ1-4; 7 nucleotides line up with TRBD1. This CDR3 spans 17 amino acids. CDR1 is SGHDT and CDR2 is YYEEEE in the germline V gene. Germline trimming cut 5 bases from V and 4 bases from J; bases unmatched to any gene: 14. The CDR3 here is CASSRQGGSNFNEKLFF. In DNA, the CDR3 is TGTGCCAGCAGTCGACAGGGTGGGTCGAATTTTAATGAAAAACTGTTTTTT.

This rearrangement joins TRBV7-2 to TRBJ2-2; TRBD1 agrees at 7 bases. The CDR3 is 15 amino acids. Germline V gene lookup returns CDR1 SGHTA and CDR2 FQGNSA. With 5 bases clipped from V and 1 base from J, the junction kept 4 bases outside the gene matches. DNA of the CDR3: TGTGCCAGCAGCCGGGACAGCTGGAACACCGGGGAGCTGTTTTTT. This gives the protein CASSRDSWNTGELFF.

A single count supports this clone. The CDR3 DNA reads TGTGCCAGCAGTGAACTTCAAGGAGTCAATGAGCAGTTCTTC. Protein product: CASSELQGVNEQFF. The J gene is TRBJ2-1, the V gene TRBV6-1; D is unclear. V lost 2 bases to trimming and J lost 6 bases, with 11 bases between them. This CDR3 comprises 14 residues. The germline V gene encodes CDR1 MNHNS and CDR2 SASEGT.

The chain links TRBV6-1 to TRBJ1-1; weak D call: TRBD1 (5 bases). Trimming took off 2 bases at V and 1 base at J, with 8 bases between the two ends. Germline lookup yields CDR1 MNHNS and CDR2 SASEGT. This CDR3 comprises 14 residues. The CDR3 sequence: CASSEPGQNTEAFF. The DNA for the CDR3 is TGTGCCAGCAGTGAACCCGGACAGAACACTGAAGCTTTCTTT.

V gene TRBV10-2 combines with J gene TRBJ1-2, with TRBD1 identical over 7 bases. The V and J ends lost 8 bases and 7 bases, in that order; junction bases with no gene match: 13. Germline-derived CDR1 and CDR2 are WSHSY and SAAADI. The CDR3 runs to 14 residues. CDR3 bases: TGCGCCAGCCTCAGGGGGGTTCAAGGATTTGGCTACACCTTC. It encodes CASLRGVQGFGYTF.

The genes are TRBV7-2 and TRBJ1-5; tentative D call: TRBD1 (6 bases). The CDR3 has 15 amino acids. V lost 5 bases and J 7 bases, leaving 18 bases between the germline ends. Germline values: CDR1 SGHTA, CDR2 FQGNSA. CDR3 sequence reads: CASSLAGGQGQPQHF. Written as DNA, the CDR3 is TGTGCCAGCAGCCTCGCCGGGGGGCAGGGACAGCCCCAGCATTTT. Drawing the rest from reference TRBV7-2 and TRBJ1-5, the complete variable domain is GAGVSQSPSNKVTEKGKDVELRCDPISGHTALYWYRQSLGQGLEFLIYFQGNSAPDKSGLPSDRFSAERTGGSVSTLTIQRTQQEDSAVYLCASSLAGGQGQPQHFGDGTRLSIL.

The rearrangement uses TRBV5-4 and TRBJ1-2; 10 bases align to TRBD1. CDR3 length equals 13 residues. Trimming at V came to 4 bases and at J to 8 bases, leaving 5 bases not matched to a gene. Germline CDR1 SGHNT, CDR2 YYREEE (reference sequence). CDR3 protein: CASSQGQGHGYTF. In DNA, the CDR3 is TGTGCCAGCAGCCAGGGACAGGGGCACGGCTACACCTTC.

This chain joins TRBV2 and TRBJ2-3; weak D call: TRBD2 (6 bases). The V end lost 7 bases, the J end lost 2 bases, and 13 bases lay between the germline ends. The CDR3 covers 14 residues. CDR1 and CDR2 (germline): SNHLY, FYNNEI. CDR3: CASKGTPATDTQYF. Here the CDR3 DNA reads TGTGCCAGCAAAGGGACTCCCGCCACAGATACGCAGTATTTT.

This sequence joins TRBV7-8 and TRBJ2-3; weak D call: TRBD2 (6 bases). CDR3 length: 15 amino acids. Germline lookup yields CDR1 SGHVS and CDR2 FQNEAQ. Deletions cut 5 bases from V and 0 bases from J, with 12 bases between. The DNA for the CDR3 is TGTGCCAGCAGCGGCAGACTAGGGAGCACAGATACGCAGTATTTT. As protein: CASSGRLGSTDTQYF.

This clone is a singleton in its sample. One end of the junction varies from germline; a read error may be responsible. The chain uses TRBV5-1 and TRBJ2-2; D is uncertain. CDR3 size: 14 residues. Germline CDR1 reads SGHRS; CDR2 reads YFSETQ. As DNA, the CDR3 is TGCGCCAGCAACTTGTACGAAAACACCGGGGAGCTGTTTTTT. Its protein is CASNLYENTGELFF.

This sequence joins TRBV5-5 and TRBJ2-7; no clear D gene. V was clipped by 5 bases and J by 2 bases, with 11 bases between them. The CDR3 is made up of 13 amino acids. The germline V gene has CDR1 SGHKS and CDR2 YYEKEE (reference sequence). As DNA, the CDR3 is TGTGCCAGCAGAGCCGGCACCACCTACGAGCAGTACTTC. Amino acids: CASRAGTTYEQYF.

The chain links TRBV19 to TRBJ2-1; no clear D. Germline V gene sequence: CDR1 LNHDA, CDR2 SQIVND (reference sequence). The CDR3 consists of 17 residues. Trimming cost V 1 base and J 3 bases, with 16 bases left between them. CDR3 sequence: CASSIGVLRQDYNEQFF. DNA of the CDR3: TGTGCCAGTAGTATAGGGGTACTCAGGCAGGACTACAATGAGCAGTTCTTC.

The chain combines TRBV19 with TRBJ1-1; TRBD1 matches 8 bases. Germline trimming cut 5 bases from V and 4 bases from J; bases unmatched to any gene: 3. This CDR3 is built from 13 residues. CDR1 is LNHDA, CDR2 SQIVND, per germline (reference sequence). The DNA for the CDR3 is TGTGCCAGTAGTCAGGGGGCGCCCACTGAAGCTTTCTTT. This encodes CASSQGAPTEAFF. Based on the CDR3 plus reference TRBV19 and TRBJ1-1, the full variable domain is DGGITQSPKYLFRKEGQNVTLSCEQNLNHDAMYWYRQDPGQGLRLIYYSQIVNDFQKGDIAEGYSVSREKKESFPLTVTSAQKNPTAFYLCASSQGAPTEAFFGQGTRLTVV.

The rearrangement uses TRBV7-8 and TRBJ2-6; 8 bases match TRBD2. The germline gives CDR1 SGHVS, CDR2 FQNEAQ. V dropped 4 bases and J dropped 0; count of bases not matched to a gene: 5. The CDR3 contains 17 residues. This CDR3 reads CASSSLAGFSGANVLTF. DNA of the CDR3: TGTGCCAGCAGCTCCTTAGCGGGGTTCTCTGGGGCCAACGTCCTGACTTTC.

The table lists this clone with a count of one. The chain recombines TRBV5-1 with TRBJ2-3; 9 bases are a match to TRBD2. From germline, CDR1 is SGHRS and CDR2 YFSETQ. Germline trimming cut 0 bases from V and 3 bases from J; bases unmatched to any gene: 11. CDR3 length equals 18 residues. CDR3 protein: CASSLDVIGSGGTDTQYF. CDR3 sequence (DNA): TGCGCCAGCAGCTTGGACGTTATCGGGAGCGGGGGGACAGATACGCAGTATTTT. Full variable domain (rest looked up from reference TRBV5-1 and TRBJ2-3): KAGVTQTPRYLIKTRGQQVTLSCSPISGHRSVSWYQQTPGQGLQFLFEYFSETQRNKGNFPGRFSGRQFSNSRSEMNVSTLELGDSALYLCASSLDVIGSGGTDTQYFGPGTRLTVL.

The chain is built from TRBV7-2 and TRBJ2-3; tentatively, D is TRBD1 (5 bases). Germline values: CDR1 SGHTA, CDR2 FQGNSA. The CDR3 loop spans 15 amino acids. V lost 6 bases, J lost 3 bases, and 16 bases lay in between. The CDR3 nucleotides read TGTGCCAGCAGTCTACAGGCTAGTAGTACAGATACGCAGTATTTT. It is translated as CASSLQASSTDTQYF.

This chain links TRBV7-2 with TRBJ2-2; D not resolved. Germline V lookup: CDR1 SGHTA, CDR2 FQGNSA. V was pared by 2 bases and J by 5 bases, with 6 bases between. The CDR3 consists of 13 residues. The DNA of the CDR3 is TGTGCCAGCAGCTTAAATCCGACCGGGGAGCTGTTTTTT. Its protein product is CASSLNPTGELFF.

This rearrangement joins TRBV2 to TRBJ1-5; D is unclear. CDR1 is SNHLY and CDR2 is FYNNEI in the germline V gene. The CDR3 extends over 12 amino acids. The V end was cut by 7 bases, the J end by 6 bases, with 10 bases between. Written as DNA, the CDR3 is TGTGCCAGCACTGGGGAAGGTCAGCCCCAGCATTTT. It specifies CASTGEGQPQHF.

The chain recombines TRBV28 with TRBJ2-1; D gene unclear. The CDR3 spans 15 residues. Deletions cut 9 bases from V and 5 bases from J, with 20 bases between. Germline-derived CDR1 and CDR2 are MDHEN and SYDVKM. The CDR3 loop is CASQVGGLWDNEQFF. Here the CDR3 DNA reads TGTGCCAGTCAGGTGGGCGGCCTCTGGGACAATGAGCAGTTCTTC.

CDR3 in amino acids: CASSEGAGREYGYTF. For the CDR3, the DNA is TGCGCCAGCAGTGAAGGGGCGGGTCGGGAGTATGGCTACACCTTC. This chain connects TRBV10-2 to TRBJ1-2; possibly TRBD1 for D (5 bases). Germline loops: CDR1 WSHSY, CDR2 SAAADI. This CDR3 is built from 15 residues. V lost 3 bases and J lost 5, with 16 bases in between.

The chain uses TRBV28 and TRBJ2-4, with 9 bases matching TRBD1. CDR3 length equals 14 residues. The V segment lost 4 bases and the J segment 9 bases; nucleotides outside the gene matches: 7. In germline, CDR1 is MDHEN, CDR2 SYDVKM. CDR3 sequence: CASSSWTGETIQYF. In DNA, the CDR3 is TGTGCCAGCAGTTCTTGGACAGGGGAGACCATTCAGTACTTC.

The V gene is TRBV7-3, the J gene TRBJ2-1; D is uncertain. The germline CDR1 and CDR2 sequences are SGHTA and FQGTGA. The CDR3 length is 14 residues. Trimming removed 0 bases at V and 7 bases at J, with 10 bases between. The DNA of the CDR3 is TGTGCCAGCAGCTTAACGGCCTTTGGGAATGAGCAGTTCTTC. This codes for CASSLTAFGNEQFF. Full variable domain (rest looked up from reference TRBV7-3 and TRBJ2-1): GAGVSQTPSNKVTEKGKYVELRCDPISGHTALYWYRQSLGQGPEFLIYFQGTGAADDSGLPNDRFFAVRPEGSVSTLKIQRTERGDSAVYLCASSLTAFGNEQFFGPGTRLTVL.

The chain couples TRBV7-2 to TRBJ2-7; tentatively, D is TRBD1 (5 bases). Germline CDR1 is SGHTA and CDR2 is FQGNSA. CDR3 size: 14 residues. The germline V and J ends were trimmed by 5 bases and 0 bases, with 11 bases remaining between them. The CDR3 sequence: CASSEQGGSYEQYF. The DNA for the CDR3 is TGTGCCAGCAGCGAGCAGGGTGGCTCCTACGAGCAGTACTTC.

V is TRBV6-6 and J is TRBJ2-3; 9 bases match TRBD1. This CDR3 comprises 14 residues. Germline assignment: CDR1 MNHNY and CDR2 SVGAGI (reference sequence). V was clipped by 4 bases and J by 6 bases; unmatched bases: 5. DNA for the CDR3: TGTGCCAGCAGTTGGGGACAGGGTGCGGATACGCAGTATTTT. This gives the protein CASSWGQGADTQYF.

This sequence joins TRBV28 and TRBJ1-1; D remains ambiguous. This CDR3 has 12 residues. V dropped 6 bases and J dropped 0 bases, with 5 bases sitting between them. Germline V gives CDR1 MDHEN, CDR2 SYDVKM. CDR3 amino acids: CASREMNTEAFF. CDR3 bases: TGTGCCAGCAGAGAGATGAACACTGAAGCTTTCTTT. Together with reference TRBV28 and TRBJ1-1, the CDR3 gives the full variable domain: DVKVTQSSRYLVKRTGEKVFLECVQDMDHENMFWYRQDPGLGLRLIYFSYDVKMKEKGDIPEGYSVSREKKERFSLILESASTNQTSMYLCASREMNTEAFFGQGTRLTVV.

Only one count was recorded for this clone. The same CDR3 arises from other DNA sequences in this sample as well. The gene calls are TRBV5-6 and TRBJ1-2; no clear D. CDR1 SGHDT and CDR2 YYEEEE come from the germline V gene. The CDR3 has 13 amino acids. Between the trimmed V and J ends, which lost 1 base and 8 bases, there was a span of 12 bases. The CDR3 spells CASSLNFQAGYTF. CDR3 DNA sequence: TGTGCCAGCAGCTTGAACTTCCAGGCGGGCTACACCTTC.

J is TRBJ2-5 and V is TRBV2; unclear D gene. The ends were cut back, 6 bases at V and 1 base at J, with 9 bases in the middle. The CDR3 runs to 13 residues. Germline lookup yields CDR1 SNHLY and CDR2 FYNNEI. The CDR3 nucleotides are TGTGCCAGCAGATTCGATCCCCAAGAGACCCAGTACTTC. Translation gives CASRFDPQETQYF.

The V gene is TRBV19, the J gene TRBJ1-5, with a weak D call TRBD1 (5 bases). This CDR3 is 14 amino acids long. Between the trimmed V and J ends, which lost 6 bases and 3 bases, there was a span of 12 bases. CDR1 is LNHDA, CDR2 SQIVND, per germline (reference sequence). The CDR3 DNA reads TGTGCCAGTAGGGGACCGCTGTTCAATCAGCCCCAGCATTTT. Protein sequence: CASRGPLFNQPQHF. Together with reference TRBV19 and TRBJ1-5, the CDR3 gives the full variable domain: DGGITQSPKYLFRKEGQNVTLSCEQNLNHDAMYWYRQDPGQGLRLIYYSQIVNDFQKGDIAEGYSVSREKKESFPLTVTSAQKNPTAFYLCASRGPLFNQPQHFGDGTRLSIL.

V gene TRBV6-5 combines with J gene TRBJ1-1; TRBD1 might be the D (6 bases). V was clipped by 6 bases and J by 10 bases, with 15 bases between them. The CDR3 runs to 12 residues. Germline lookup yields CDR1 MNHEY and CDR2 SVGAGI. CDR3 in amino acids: CASSGDRLRAFF. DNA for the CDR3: TGTGCCAGCAGCGGAGACAGGCTAAGAGCTTTCTTT.